This record concerns one TCR beta chain sequence. This record comes from a study of blood T cell repertoires in COVID-19. This CDR3 is built from 16 residues. Germline lookup yields CDR1 KGHSH and CDR2 LQKENI. V was cut by 5 bases and J by 7 bases, with 24 bases left in between. Authors' data handling: Reference gene primer amplification yielded estimated nucleated cell counts. The method was immunoSEQ multiplex PCR; TCRdb's version includes in-frame clones alone and lacks a portion of them. The V and J calls and clone size come from that table; D and trimming were worked out from the DNA. The table shows roughly 150,000 clones, with 75% to 90% occurring only once.

This chain connects TRBV18 to TRBJ2-7, with D maybe TRBD1 (5 bases). Sequencing input: peripheral blood. The source of this sequence is a human donor in a cohort sampled during active COVID-19. The CDR3 is CASSKDSTSRKGEQYF. CDR3 bases: TGTGCCAGCTCAAAAGACAGTACATCCCGTAAAGGAGAGCAGTACTTC.